The 17 T cell receptor beta chains reported below all come from one sample, sequenced in a study of shared clonotypes between healthy human individuals. The protocol was immunoSEQ multiplex PCR, while the TCRdb copy is restricted to in-frame clones and leaves out a portion. The sample has about 2 million clones, roughly 95% seen once; the top ten hold roughly 0.13%. Specimen: naive CD4+ T cells sorted from blood. The sample's subset: CD45RA+ positively selected. All receptors come from a man aged 18 to 30 in good health.

The CDR3 DNA reads as TGTGCCAGCAGTTCTTACGGGACATCGGTCTACGAGCAGTACTTC. Its translation is CASSSYGTSVYEQYF. The genes are TRBV11-2 and TRBJ2-7, with D maybe TRBD1 (6 bases). The CDR3 totals 15 residues. Trimming shortened V by 6 bases and J by 3 bases, and 18 bases separated the two germline ends. Germline CDR1 is SGHAT and CDR2 is FQNNGV.

The chain has TRBV5-1 and TRBJ1-2; 8 bases are shared with TRBD1. The CDR3 is 14 residues long. Germline CDR1 and CDR2: SGHRS and YFSETQ. V shed 0 bases, J shed 8 bases, and the junction held 6 bases outside the gene matches. This chain's CDR3 is CASSLGQGPLGYTF. The CDR3 nucleotides are TGCGCCAGCAGCTTGGGACAGGGGCCGCTCGGCTACACCTTC. Filled out from reference TRBV5-1 and TRBJ1-2, the complete variable domain reads KAGVTQTPRYLIKTRGQQVTLSCSPISGHRSVSWYQQTPGQGLQFLFEYFSETQRNKGNFPGRFSGRQFSNSRSEMNVSTLELGDSALYLCASSLGQGPLGYTFGSGTRLTVV.

The V call is TRBV5-1, the J call TRBJ2-7; no clear D gene. Per germline, CDR1 SGHRS and CDR2 YFSETQ. The V gene lost 2 bases and the J gene lost 3 bases, with 12 bases spanning the gap. The CDR3 spans 14 residues. The CDR3 DNA reads TGCGCCAGCAGCTTTGACGTCCGAATCTACGAGCAGTACTTC. It translates to CASSFDVRIYEQYF.

The chain joins TRBV5-1 to TRBJ2-7, with unresolved D. Germline assignment: CDR1 SGHRS and CDR2 YFSETQ. Trimming shortened V by 2 bases and J by 5 bases, and 11 bases separated the two germline ends. This CDR3 is 13 amino acids long. In nucleotides, the CDR3 is TGCGCCAGCAGCTTTCGATGGGGTGACGAGCAGTACTTC. Protein product: CASSFRWGDEQYF.

The genes are TRBV5-4 and TRBJ2-3, with 8 bases aligning to TRBD2. From germline, CDR1 is SGHNT and CDR2 YYREEE (reference sequence). The V and J ends lost 0 bases and 1 base, in that order; junction bases with no gene match: 7. The CDR3 is 17 amino acids. The CDR3: CASSLGPTSGGTDTQYF. CDR3 bases: TGTGCCAGCAGCTTGGGACCCACTAGCGGCGGCACAGATACGCAGTATTTT. The variable domain in full, completed from reference TRBV5-4 and TRBJ2-3, reads ETGVTQSPTHLIKTRGQQVTLRCSSQSGHNTVSWYQQALGQGPQFIFQYYREEENGRGNFPPRFSGLQFPNYSSELNVNALELDDSALYLCASSLGPTSGGTDTQYFGPGTRLTVL.

Of note for this clone: At one boundary the junction diverges from the germline segment, which might be a read error. V and J are TRBV7-7 and TRBJ2-3; D is ambiguous. Looked up from germline, CDR1 is SSHAT and CDR2 is FNYEAQ (reference sequence). The CDR3 loop spans 13 amino acids. This CDR3 is CASSPGTTDTQYF. The CDR3 coding sequence is TGTGCTAGCAGCCCGGGTACCACAGATACGCAGTATTTT.

The rearrangement joins TRBV9 to TRBJ2-3; D tentatively reads TRBD1 or TRBD2 (7 bases each). The CDR3 sequence is 13 residues long. V was pared by 3 bases and J by 6 bases, with 11 bases between. Germline V gives CDR1 SGDLS, CDR2 YYNGEE. DNA of the CDR3: TGTGCCAGCAGCGGACAGGGAGGGGATACGCAGTATTTT. Protein sequence: CASSGQGGDTQYF.

The V gene is TRBV19, the J gene TRBJ1-4; TRBD1 matches at 7 bases. Germline V gives CDR1 LNHDA, CDR2 SQIVND (reference sequence). The junction had 6 bases not matched to a gene; V was cut back by 9 bases and J by 8 bases. The CDR3 has 12 residues. The CDR3 protein is CARTGKKEKLFF. CDR3 coding DNA: TGTGCCAGGACAGGGAAAAAGGAAAAACTGTTTTTT.

This chain links TRBV30 with TRBJ2-5; no firm D call. V was cut by 4 bases and J by 4 bases, with 7 bases left in between. Per germline, CDR1 GTSNPN and CDR2 SVGIG (reference sequence). The CDR3 is 11 residues long. The CDR3 region is CAWTQGETQYF. DNA for the CDR3: TGTGCCTGGACCCAAGGAGAGACCCAGTACTTC.

Concerning this clone itself: Other DNA sequences within the sample encode an identical CDR3. This chain links TRBV6-4 with TRBJ1-1; 7 bases fit TRBD1. The J segment lost 5 bases and the V segment lost 4 bases, leaving 4 bases of the junction unmatched. The germline V gene encodes CDR1 MRHNA and CDR2 SNTAGT. This CDR3 contains 13 residues. CDR3 amino acids: CASSAQGGTEAFF. In DNA, the CDR3 is TGTGCCAGCAGTGCCCAGGGGGGTACTGAAGCTTTCTTT.

The rearrangement uses TRBV30 and TRBJ2-1, with TRBD1 matching over 9 bases. The V segment lost 0 bases and the J segment 0 bases; nucleotides outside the gene matches: 6. This CDR3 comprises 17 residues. Germline assignment: CDR1 GTSNPN and CDR2 SVGIG (reference sequence). CDR3 sequence: CAWSVPGQGGSYNEQFF. For the CDR3, the DNA is TGTGCCTGGAGTGTCCCGGGACAGGGAGGCTCCTACAATGAGCAGTTCTTC.

This clone occurred once. This rearrangement joins TRBV2 to TRBJ1-6, with D tentatively TRBD1 (5 bases). The CDR3 loop spans 14 amino acids. CDR1 and CDR2 (germline): SNHLY, FYNNEI. Trimming left V 6 bases short and J 7 bases short, with 13 bases between. The CDR3 DNA reads as TGTGCCAGCAGATGGGTGGGGGTCAATTCACCCCTCCACTTT. Protein sequence: CASRWVGVNSPLHF.

The chain joins TRBV10-1 to TRBJ2-3; 8 positions agree with TRBD1. The length of the CDR3 is 18 residues. Trimming removed 6 bases from V and 0 bases from J; junction bases left unmatched: 14. The germline V gene encodes CDR1 WNHNN and CDR2 SYGVQD (reference sequence). Here the CDR3 reads CASSKDRGRPSSTDTQYF. CDR3 nucleotide sequence: TGCGCCAGCAGCAAAGACAGGGGACGCCCTAGTAGCACAGATACGCAGTATTTT.

J is TRBJ1-1 and V is TRBV10-3; maybe TRBD1 (5 bases). Germline V CDR1 and CDR2: ENHRY, SYGVKD. The germline V and J ends were trimmed by 10 bases and 0 bases, with 12 bases remaining between them. This CDR3 has 13 amino acids. In nucleotides, the CDR3 is TGTGCCACGACGGCAGGGCTGAACACTGAAGCTTTCTTT. Protein sequence: CATTAGLNTEAFF.

The chain carries TRBV18 and TRBJ1-2; maybe TRBD1 (5 bases). The germline V gene has CDR1 KGHSH and CDR2 LQKENI. This CDR3 contains 13 residues. The V and J ends lost 2 bases and 8 bases respectively, with 12 bases between them. The CDR3 region is CASSPLAGEGYTF. The DNA of the CDR3 is TGTGCCAGCTCACCATTAGCGGGGGAAGGCTACACCTTC.

The chain carries TRBV2 and TRBJ1-1; D unresolved. Trimming left V 7 bases short and J 7 bases short, with 13 bases between. CDR3 length equals 12 residues. The V gene's germline CDR1 is SNHLY and CDR2 FYNNEI. CDR3 sequence: CASTPDRIEAFF. CDR3 bases: TGTGCCAGCACCCCGGACCGGATTGAAGCTTTCTTT.

This chain joins TRBV18 and TRBJ2-3; 15 bases agree with TRBD2. J was trimmed by 5 bases and V by 2 bases; bases with no gene match: 2. Germline loops: CDR1 KGHSH, CDR2 LQKENI. The CDR3 contains 16 residues. CDR3 loop: CASSPGLAGGQDTQYF. DNA for the CDR3: TGTGCCAGCTCACCAGGACTAGCGGGGGGGCAAGATACGCAGTATTTT.